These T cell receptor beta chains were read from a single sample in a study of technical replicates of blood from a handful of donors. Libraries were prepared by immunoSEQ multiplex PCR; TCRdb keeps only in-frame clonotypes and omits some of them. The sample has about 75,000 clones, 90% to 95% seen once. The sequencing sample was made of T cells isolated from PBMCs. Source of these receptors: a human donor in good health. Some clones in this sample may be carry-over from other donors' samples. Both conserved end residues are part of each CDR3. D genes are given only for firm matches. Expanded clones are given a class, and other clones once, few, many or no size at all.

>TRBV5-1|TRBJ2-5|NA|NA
CASSLWEQGSETQYF
TGCGCCAGCAGCCTATGGGAACAGGGATCAGAGACCCAGTACTTC
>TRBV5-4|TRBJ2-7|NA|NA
CASSLMQTYEQYF
TGTGCCAGCAGCTTGATGCAGACCTACGAGCAGTACTTC
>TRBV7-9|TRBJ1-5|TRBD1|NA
CASSTGDWPQHF
TGTGCCAGCAGTACAGGGGATTGGCCCCAGCATTTT
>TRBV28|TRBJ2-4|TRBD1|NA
CASETGGDIQYF
TGTGCCAGCGAGACAGGGGGTGACATTCAGTACTTC
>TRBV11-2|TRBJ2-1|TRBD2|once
CASRGGSGPYNEQFF
TGTGCCAGCAGGGGAGGTAGCGGGCCCTACAATGAGCAGTTCTTC
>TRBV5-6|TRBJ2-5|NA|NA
CASSPEEFLETQYF
TGTGCCAGCAGCCCAGAGGAGTTCCTGGAGACCCAGTACTTC
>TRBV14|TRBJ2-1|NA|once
CASSQEAYRVEYNEQFF
TGTGCCAGCAGCCAAGAAGCGTACAGGGTAGAGTACAATGAGCAGTTCTTC
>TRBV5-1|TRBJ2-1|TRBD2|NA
CASSTGLAGFSYNEQFF
TGCGCCAGCAGCACGGGACTAGCGGGGTTCTCCTACAATGAGCAGTTCTTC
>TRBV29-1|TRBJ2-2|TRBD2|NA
CSVASGVTGELFF
TGCAGCGTTGCTAGCGGGGTCACCGGGGAGCTGTTTTTT
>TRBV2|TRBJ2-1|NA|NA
CASSPHQGRSYNEQFF
TGTGCCAGCAGTCCACACCAGGGGCGCTCCTACAATGAGCAGTTCTTC
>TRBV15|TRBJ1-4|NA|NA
CATSRHPAGQFNEKLFF
TGTGCCACCAGCAGACACCCTGCCGGACAGTTTAATGAAAAACTGTTTTTT
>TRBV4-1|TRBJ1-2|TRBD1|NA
CASGGQGFSGYTF
TGCGCCAGCGGCGGACAGGGCTTTTCTGGCTACACCTTC
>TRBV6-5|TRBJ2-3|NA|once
CASSPQGGLTDTQYF
TGTGCCAGCAGCCCACAGGGGGGGCTCACAGATACGCAGTATTTT
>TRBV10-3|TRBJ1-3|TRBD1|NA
CAISGQGAGNTIYF
TGTGCCATCAGTGGACAGGGTGCAGGAAACACCATATATTTT
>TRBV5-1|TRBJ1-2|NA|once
CASSLAEGGYGYTF
TGCGCCAGCAGCTTGGCCGAGGGAGGCTATGGCTACACCTTC
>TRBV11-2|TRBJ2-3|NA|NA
CASSPLTGFGDTQYF
TGTGCCAGCAGCCCCTTAACAGGGTTTGGCGATACGCAGTATTTT
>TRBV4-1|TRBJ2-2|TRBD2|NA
CASSRLTSGGPNTGELFF
TGCGCCAGCAGCCGGCTGACTAGCGGGGGGCCGAACACCGGGGAGCTGTTTTTT
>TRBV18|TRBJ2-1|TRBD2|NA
CASSPTSGSGNEQFF
TGTGCCAGCTCACCGACTAGCGGGAGCGGCAATGAGCAGTTCTTC
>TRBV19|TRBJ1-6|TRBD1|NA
CASSMARTGNNSPLHF
TGTGCCAGTAGTATGGCCCGGACAGGCAATAATTCGCCCCTCCACTTT
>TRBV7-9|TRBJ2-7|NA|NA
CASSDKGTYSSYEQYF
TGTGCCAGCAGCGATAAAGGGACTTACAGCTCCTACGAGCAGTACTTC
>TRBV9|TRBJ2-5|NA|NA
CASSVEGSGTQYF
TGTGCCAGCAGCGTAGAGGGGTCAGGGACCCAGTACTTC
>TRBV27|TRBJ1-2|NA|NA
CASSLGNLAGRGGNYGYTF
TGTGCCAGCAGTTTAGGGAACCTTGCCGGGCGGGGGGGCAACTATGGCTACACCTTC
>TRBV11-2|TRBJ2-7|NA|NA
CASSPGTYEQYF
TGTGCCAGCAGTCCAGGGACCTACGAGCAGTACTTC
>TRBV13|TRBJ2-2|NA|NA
CASSLDRGELFF
TGTGCCAGCAGCTTAGATCGTGGGGAGCTGTTTTTT